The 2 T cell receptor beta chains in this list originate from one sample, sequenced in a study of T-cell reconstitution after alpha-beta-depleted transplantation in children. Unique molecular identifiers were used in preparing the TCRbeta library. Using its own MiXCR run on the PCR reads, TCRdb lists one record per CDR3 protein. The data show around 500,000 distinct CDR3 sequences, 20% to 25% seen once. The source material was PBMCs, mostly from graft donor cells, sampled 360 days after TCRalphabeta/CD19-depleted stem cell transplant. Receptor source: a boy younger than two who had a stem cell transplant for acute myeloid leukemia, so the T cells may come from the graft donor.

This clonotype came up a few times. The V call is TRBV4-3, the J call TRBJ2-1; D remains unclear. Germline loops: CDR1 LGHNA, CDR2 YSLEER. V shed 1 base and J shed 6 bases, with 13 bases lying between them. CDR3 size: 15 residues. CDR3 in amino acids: CASSQGGRSGNEQFF. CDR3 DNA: TGCGCCAGCAGCCAAGGTGGCAGGTCCGGCAATGAGCAGTTCTTC.

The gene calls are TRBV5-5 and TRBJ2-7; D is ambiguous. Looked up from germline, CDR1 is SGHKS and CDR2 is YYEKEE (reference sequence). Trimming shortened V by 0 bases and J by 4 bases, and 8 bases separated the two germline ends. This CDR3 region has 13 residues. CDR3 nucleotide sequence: TGTGCCAGCAGCTTGGAGGTCCTTTACGAGCAGTACGTC. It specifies CASSLEVLYEQYV.